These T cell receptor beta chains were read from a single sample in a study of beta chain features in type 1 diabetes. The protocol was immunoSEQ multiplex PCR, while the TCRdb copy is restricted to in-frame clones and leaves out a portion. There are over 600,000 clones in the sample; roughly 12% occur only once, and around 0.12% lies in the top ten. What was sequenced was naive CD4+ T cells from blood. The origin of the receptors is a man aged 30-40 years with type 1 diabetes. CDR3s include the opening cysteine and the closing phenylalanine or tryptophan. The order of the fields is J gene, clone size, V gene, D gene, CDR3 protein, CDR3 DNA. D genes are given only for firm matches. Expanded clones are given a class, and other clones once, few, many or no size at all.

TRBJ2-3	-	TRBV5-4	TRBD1	CASSSPGTAKADTQYF	TGTGCCAGCAGCTCTCCCGGGACAGCAAAGGCAGATACGCAGTATTTT
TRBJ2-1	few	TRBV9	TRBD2	CASSVLIGTINEQFF	TGTGCCAGCAGCGTATTAATAGGGACTATCAATGAGCAGTTCTTC
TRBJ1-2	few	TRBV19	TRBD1	CASSGRDRETSNYGYTF	TGTGCCAGTAGTGGCCGGGACAGAGAAACCTCTAACTATGGCTACACCTTC
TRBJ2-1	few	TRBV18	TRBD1	CASSIGQGAYNEQFF	TGTGCCAGCTCAATTGGACAGGGGGCCTACAATGAGCAGTTCTTC
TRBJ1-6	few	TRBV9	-	CASSVGQGSSPLHF	TGTGCCAGCAGCGTAGGCCAGGGGAGTTCACCCCTCCACTTT
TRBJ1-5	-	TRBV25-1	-	CASRYSTVQPQHF	TGTGCCAGCAGATACTCCACGGTTCAGCCCCAGCATTTT
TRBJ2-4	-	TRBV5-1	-	CASSPGLGQNIQYF	TGCGCCAGCAGCCCGGGGCTGGGTCAAAACATTCAGTACTTC
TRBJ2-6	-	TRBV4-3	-	CASSQGRSGANVLTF	TGCGCCAGCAGCCAAGGTCGGTCTGGGGCCAACGTCCTGACTTTC
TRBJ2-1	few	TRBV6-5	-	CASLKKGYNEQFF	TGTGCCAGCTTGAAGAAGGGCTACAATGAGCAGTTCTTC
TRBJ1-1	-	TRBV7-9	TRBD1	CASSSGQPNTEAFF	TGTGCCAGCAGCTCGGGACAGCCGAACACTGAAGCTTTCTTT
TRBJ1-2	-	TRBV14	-	CASSQEFWGEGGGYTF	TGTGCCAGCAGCCAAGAGTTTTGGGGCGAAGGCGGCGGCTACACCTTC
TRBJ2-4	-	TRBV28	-	CASSTPTGTSVNIQYF	TGTGCCAGCAGTACTCCTACCGGGACATCTGTAAACATTCAGTACTTC
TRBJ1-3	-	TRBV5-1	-	CASSWESGNSGNTIYF	TGCGCCAGCAGCTGGGAAAGCGGAAACTCTGGAAACACCATATATTTT
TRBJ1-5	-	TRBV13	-	CASSLGGRDHSNQPQHF	TGTGCCAGCAGCTTAGGCGGGAGGGACCATAGCAATCAGCCCCAGCATTTT
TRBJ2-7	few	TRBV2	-	CASSELSSLDEQYF	TGTGCCAGCAGTGAACTTAGCAGCCTTGACGAGCAGTACTTC
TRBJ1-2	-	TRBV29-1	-	CSVESLGLAQDGYTF	TGCAGCGTTGAAAGCTTGGGACTTGCCCAGGACGGCTACACCTTC
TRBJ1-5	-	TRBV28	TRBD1	CASSLYWTGSDQPQHF	TGTGCCAGCAGTTTATATTGGACAGGGAGTGATCAGCCCCAGCATTTT
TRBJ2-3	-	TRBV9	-	CASSRSPGSTDTQYF	TGTGCCAGCAGCCGTTCCCCGGGGAGCACAGATACGCAGTATTTT
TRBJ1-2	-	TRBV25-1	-	CASKDIKGGYTF	TGTGCCAGCAAGGACATTAAAGGGGGCTACACCTTC
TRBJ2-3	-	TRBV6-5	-	CASSYGLSTDTQYF	TGTGCCAGCAGTTACGGGCTCAGCACAGATACGCAGTATTTT
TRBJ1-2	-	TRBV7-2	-	CASSPTGGRNYGYTF	TGTGCCAGCAGCCCGACCGGGGGTAGAAACTATGGCTACACCTTC
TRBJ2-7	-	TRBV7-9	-	CASSPRGGSYEQYF	TGTGCCAGCAGCCCGCGAGGGGGTTCCTACGAGCAGTACTTC
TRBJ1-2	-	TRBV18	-	CASRGDSEGYTF	TGTGCCAGCCGGGGAGATTCGGAGGGCTACACCTTC
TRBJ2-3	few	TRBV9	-	CASSVPTGGTDTQYF	TGTGCCAGCAGCGTCCCGACGGGGGGCACAGATACGCAGTATTTT
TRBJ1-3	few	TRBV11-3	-	CASSPYPRGGSGNTIYF	TGTGCCAGCAGCCCATATCCCAGGGGCGGCTCTGGAAACACCATATATTTT
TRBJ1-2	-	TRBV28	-	CASSTAAGNYGYTF	TGTGCCAGCTCCACTGCCGCGGGGAATTATGGCTACACCTTC
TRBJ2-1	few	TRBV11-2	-	CASSGWTGSYNEQFF	TGTGCCAGCAGCGGATGGACTGGCTCCTACAATGAGCAGTTCTTC
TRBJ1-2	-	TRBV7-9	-	CASSLEARGYTF	TGTGCCAGCAGCTTAGAGGCCCGTGGCTACACCTTC
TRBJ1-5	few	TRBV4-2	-	CASRQEDGTGPQHF	TGTGCCAGCAGGCAAGAGGACGGGACCGGGCCCCAGCATTTT
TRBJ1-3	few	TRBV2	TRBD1	CASSEMQGGTGNTIYF	TGTGCCAGCAGTGAAATGCAGGGGGGAACTGGAAACACCATATATTTT
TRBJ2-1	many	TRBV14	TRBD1	CASSQAGTGGNEQFF	TGTGCCAGCAGCCAAGCCGGGACAGGGGGCAATGAGCAGTTCTTC
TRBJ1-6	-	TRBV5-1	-	CASSLGSEPYSPLHF	TGCGCCAGCAGCTTGGGTTCAGAGCCGTATTCACCCCTCCACTTT
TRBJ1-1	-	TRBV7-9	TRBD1	CASCLQGGSNTEAFF	TGTGCCAGCTGTCTCCAGGGGGGTTCGAACACTGAAGCTTTCTTT
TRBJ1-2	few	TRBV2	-	CASSSLGRPNYGYTF	TGTGCCAGCAGTAGCCTTGGACGGCCTAACTATGGCTACACCTTC
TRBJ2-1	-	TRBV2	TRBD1	CASRVDRGLGEQFF	TGTGCCAGCAGAGTAGACAGGGGGCTGGGTGAGCAGTTCTTC
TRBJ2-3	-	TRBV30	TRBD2	CAWRTSGSTDTQYF	TGTGCCTGGAGGACTAGCGGAAGCACAGATACGCAGTATTTT
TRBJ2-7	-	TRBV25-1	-	CASSEGGISEQYF	TGTGCCAGCAGTGAAGGGGGTATCTCCGAGCAGTACTTC
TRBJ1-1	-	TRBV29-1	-	CSVDPGIMNTEAFF	TGCAGCGTTGATCCGGGGATTATGAACACTGAAGCTTTCTTT
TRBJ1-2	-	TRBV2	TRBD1	CASTGGNYGYTF	TGTGCCAGCACAGGGGGGAACTATGGCTACACCTTC
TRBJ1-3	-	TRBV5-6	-	CASSLGPGNTIYF	TGTGCCAGCAGCTTGGGCCCTGGAAACACCATATATTTT
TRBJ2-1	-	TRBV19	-	CASSIEARSYNEQFF	TGTGCCAGTAGTATTGAAGCGAGATCCTACAATGAGCAGTTCTTC
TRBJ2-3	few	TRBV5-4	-	CASSLEKGTDTQYF	TGTGCCAGCAGCTTGGAAAAGGGCACAGATACGCAGTATTTT
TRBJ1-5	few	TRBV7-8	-	CASSLVGRHSLQQPQHF	TGTGCCAGCAGCTTAGTGGGCAGACACTCACTACAACAGCCCCAGCATTTT
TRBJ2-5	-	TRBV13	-	CASSPGVQETQYF	TGTGCCAGCAGCCCGGGGGTCCAAGAGACCCAGTACTTC
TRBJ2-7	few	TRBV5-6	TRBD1	CASSSWTGYEQYF	TGTGCCAGCAGCTCTTGGACAGGCTACGAGCAGTACTTC
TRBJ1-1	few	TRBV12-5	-	CASGPGGTEAFF	TGTGCTAGTGGCCCGGGTGGCACTGAAGCTTTCTTT
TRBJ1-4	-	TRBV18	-	CASFEGGGEKLFF	TGTGCCAGCTTCGAGGGCGGTGGTGAAAAACTGTTTTTT
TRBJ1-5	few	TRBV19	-	CASSEGVGQPQHF	TGTGCCAGTAGTGAGGGGGTCGGTCAGCCCCAGCATTTT